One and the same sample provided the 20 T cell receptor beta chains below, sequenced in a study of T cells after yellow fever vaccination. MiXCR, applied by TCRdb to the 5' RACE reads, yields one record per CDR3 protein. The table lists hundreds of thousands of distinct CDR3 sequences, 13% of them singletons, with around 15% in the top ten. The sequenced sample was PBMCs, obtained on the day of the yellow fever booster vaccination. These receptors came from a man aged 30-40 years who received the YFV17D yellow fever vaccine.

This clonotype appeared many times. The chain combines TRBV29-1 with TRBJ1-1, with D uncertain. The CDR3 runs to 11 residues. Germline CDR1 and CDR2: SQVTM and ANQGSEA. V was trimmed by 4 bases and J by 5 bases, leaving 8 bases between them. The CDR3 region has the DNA TGCAGCGTTGTCTCGGGGACTGAAGCTTTCTTT. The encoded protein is CSVVSGTEAFF.

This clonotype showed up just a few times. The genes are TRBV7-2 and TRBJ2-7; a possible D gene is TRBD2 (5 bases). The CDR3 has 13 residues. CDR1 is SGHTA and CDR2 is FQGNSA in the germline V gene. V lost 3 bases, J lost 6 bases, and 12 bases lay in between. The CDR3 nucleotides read TGTGCCAGCAGCTTGGTGGGAGTTCGCGAGCAGTACTTC. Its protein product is CASSLVGVREQYF.

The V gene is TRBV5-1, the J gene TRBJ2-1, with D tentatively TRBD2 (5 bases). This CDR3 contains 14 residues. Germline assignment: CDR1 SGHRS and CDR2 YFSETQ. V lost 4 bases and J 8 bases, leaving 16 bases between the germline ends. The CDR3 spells CASSPRRPGDEQFF. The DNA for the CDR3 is TGCGCCAGCAGCCCCCGGCGTCCCGGGGATGAGCAGTTCTTC. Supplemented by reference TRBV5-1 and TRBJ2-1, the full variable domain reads KAGVTQTPRYLIKTRGQQVTLSCSPISGHRSVSWYQQTPGQGLQFLFEYFSETQRNKGNFPGRFSGRQFSNSRSEMNVSTLELGDSALYLCASSPRRPGDEQFFGPGTRLTVL.

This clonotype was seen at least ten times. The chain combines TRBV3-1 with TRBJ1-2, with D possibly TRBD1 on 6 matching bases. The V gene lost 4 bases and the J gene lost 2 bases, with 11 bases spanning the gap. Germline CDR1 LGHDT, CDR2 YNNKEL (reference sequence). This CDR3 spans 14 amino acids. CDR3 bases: TGTGCCAGCAGCCGCCAGAGGGGGAACTATGGCTACACCTTC. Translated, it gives CASSRQRGNYGYTF.

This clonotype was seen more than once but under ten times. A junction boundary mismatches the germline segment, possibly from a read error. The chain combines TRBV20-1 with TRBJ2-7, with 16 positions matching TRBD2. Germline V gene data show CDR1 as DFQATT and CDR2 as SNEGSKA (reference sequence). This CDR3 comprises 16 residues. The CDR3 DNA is TGCTGTGCTAACGGTCCGGGACTAGCGGGAGGGTACGAGCAGTACTTC. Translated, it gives CCANGPGLAGGYEQYF.

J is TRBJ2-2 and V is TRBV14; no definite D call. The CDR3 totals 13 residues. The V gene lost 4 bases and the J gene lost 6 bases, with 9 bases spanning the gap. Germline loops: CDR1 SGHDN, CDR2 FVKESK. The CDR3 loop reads CASSRTSPGELFF. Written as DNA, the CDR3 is TGTGCCAGCAGCCGGACCTCCCCCGGGGAGCTGTTTTTT.

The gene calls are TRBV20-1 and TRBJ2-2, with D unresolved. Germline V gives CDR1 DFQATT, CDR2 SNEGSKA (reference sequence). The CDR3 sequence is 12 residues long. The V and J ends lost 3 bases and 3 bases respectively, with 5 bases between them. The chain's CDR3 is CSASADTGELFF. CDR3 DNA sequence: TGCAGTGCTAGTGCGGACACCGGGGAGCTGTTTTTT.

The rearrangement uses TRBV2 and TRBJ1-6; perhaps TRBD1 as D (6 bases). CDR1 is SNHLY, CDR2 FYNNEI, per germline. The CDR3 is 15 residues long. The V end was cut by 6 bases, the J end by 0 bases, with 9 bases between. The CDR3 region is CASRGASSYNSPLHF. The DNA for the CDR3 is TGTGCCAGCAGGGGGGCCAGCTCCTATAATTCACCCCTCCACTTT.

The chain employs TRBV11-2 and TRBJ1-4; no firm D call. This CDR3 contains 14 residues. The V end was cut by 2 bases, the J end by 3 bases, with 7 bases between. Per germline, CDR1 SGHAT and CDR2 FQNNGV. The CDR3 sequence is CASSLFRANEKLFF. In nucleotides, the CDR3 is TGTGCCAGCAGCTTATTTCGAGCTAATGAAAAACTGTTTTTT.

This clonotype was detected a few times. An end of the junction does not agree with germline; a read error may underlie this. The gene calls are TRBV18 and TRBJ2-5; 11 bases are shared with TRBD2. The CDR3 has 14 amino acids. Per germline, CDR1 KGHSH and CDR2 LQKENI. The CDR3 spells CASSPVLAGEAQIF. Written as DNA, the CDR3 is TGTGCCAGCTCACCGGTACTAGCGGGGGAAGCTCAAATCTTC.

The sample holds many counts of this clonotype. CDR3 in amino acids: CASSDGTGNTGELFF. The DNA for the CDR3 is TGTGCCAGCAGTGACGGGACAGGGAACACCGGGGAGCTGTTTTTT. The chain couples TRBV6-4 to TRBJ2-2; 8 bases are a match to TRBD1. The CDR3 contains 15 residues. V dropped 2 bases and J dropped 1; count of bases not matched to a gene: 0. From germline, CDR1 is MRHNA and CDR2 SNTAGT.

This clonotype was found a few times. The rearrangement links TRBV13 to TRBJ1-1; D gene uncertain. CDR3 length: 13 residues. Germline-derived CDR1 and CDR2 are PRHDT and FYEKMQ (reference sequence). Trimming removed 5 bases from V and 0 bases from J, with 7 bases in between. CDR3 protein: CASSPVMNTEAFF. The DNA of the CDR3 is TGTGCCAGCAGCCCAGTTATGAACACTGAAGCTTTCTTT.

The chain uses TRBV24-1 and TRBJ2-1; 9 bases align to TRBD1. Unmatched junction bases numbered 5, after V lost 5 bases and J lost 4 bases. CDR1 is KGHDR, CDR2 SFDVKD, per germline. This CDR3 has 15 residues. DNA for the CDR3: TGTGCCACCAGTGCTCTGGGACAGGGTTACAATGAGCAGTTCTTC. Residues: CATSALGQGYNEQFF.

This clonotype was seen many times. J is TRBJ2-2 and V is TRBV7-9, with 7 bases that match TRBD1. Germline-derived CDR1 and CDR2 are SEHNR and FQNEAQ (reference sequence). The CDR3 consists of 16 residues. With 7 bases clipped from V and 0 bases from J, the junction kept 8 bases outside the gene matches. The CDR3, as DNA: TGTGCCAGCACCCCCGGAACAGGGGCGAACACCGGGGAGCTGTTTTTT. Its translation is CASTPGTGANTGELFF.

The CDR3 loop is CATSRVSGTANTGELFF. In DNA form, the CDR3 reads TGTGCCACCAGCAGAGTGTCCGGGACAGCGAACACCGGGGAGCTGTTTTTT. The chain combines TRBV15 with TRBJ2-2, with 7 bases matching TRBD1. The CDR3 sequence is 17 residues long. After removal of 1 base from V and 0 bases from J, the junction contained 5 bases not matched to a gene. CDR1 is LNHNV, CDR2 YYDKDF, per germline (reference sequence).

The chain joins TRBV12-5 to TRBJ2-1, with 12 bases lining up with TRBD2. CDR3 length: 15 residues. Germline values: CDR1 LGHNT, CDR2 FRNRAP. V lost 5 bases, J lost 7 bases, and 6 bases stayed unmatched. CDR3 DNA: TGTGCTAGTGGTATGACTAGCGGGAGTAGGAATGAGCAGTTCTTC. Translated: CASGMTSGSRNEQFF.

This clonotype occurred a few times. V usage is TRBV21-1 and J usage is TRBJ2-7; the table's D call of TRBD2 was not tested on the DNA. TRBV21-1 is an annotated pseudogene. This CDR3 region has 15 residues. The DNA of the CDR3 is TGTGCCAGCAGAGTACCGGGGCCCCGAATCTGCGAGCAGTACTTC. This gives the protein CASRVPGPRICEQYF.

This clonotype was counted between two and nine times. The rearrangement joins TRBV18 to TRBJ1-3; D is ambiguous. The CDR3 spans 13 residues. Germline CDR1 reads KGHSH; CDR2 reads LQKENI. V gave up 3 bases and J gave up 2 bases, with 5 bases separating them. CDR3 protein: CASSPGAGNTIYF. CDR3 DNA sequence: TGTGCCAGCTCACCGGGTGCTGGAAACACCATATATTTT.

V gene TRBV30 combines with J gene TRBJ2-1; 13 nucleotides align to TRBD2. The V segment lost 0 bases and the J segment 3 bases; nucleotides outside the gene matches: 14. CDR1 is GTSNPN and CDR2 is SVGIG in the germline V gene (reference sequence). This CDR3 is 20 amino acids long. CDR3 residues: CAWSVQRTSGSKGVYNEQFF. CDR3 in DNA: TGTGCCTGGAGTGTACAAAGGACTAGCGGGAGTAAGGGCGTCTACAATGAGCAGTTCTTC.

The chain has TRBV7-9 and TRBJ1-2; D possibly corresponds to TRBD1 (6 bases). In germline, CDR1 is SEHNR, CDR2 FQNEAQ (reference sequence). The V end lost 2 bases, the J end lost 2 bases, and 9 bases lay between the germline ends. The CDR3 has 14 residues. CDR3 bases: TGTGCCAGCAGCTTACCTGACAGGAACTATGGCTACACCTTC. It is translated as CASSLPDRNYGYTF.